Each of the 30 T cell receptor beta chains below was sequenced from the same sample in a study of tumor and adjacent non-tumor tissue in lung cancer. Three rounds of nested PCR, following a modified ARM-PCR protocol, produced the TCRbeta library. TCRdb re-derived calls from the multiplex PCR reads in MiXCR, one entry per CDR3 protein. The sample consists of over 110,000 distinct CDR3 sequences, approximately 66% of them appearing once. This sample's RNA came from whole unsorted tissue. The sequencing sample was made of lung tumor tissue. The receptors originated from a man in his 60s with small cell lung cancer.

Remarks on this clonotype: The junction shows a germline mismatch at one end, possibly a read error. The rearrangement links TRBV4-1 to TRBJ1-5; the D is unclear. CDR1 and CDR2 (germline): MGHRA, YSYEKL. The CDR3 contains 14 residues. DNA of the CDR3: TGCGCCAGCAGCTCGCTAAAGAGCAATCAGTCCCAGCATTTT. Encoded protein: CASSSLKSNQSQHF.

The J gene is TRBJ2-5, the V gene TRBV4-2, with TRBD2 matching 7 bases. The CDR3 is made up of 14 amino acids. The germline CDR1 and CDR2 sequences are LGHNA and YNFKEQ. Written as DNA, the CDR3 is TGTGCTAGTAGCCAAGTGGGGGGGCAAGAGACCCAGTACTTC. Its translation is CASSQVGGQETQYF.

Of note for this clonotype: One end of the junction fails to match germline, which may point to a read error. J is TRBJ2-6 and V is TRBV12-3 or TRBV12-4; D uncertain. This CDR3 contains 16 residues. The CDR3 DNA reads TGTGCCAGCAGTTTACCTCAGACCTCTAGGGCCAACGTCCTGACTTTC. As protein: CASSLPQTSRANVLTF.

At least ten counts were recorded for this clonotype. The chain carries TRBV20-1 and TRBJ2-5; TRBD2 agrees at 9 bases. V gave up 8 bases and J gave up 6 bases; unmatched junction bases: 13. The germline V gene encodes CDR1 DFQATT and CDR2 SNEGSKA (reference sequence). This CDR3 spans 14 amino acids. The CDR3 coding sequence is TGCAGTACATTAATTAGCGGGAGTTCGAAGACCCAGTACTTC. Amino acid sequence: CSTLISGSSKTQYF.

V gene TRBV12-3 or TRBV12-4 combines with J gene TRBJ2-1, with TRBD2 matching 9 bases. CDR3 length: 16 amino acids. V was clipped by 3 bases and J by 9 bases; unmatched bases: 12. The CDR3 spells CASSLSAGGPRSEQFF. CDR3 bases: TGTGCCAGCAGTTTGTCGGCGGGAGGGCCGAGATCTGAGCAGTTCTTC.

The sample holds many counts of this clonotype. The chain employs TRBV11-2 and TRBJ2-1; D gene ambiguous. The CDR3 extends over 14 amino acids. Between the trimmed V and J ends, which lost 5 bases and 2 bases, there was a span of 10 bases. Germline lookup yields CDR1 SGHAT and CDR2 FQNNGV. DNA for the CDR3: TGTGCCAGCAGCCGAGCCCGCCCCTACAATGAGCAGTTCTTC. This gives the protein CASSRARPYNEQFF.

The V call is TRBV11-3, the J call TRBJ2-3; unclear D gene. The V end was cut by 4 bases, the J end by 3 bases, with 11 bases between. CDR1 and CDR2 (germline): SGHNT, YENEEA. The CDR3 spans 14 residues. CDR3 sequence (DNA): TGTGCCAGCAGCTCCCTTAGGGAAACAGATACGCAGTATTTT. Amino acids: CASSSLRETDTQYF.

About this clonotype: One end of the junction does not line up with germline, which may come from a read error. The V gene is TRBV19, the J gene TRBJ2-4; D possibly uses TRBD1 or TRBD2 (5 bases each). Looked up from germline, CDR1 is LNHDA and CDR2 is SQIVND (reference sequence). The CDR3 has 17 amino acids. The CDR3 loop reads CASSRGLGVLSKNIQCF. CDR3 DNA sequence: TGTGCCAGTAGCCGAGGTCTGGGGGTCTTGTCCAAAAACATTCAGTGCTTC.

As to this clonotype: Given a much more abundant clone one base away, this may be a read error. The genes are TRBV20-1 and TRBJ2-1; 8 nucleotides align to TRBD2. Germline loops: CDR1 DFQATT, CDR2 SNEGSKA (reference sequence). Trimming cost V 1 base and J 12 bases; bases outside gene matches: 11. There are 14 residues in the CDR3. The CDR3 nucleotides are TGCAGTGCTAGAGGGACTAGCAATCCCAGTGGGCAGTTCTTC. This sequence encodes CSARGTSNPSGQFF.

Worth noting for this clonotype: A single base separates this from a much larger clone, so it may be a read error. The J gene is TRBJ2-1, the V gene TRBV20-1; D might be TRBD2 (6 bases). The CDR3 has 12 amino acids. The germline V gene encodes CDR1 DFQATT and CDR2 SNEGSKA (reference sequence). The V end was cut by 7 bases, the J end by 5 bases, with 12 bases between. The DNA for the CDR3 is TGCAGTGTCGGGGACTGTAACAATGAGCAGTTCTTC. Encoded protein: CSVGDCNNEQFF.

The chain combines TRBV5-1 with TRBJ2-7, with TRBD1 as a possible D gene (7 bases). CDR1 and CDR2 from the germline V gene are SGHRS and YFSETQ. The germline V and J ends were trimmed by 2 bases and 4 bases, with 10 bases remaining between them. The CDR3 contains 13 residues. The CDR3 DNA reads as TGCGCCAGCAGCTTACAGGGGAGGTACGAGCAGTACTTC. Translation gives CASSLQGRYEQYF.

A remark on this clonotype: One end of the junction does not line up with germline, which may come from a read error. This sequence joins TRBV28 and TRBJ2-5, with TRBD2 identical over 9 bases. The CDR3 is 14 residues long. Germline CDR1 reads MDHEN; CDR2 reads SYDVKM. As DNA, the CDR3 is TGTGCCAGCAAAACTAGCGGGTGCTTAGAGACCCAGTATTTC. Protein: CASKTSGCLETQYF.

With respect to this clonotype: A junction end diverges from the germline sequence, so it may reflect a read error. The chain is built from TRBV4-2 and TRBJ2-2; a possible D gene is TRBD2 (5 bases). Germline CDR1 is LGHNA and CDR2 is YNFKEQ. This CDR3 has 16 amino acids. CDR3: CASSQERGIAAGEPFF. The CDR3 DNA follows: TGTGCCAGCAGCCAGGAGAGAGGGATCGCTGCCGGGGAGCCGTTTTTT.

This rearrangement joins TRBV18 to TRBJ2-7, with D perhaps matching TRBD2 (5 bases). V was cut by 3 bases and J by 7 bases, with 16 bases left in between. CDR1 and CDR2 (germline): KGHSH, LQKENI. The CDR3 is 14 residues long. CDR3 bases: TGTGCCAGCTCACCTCCTGGTAGGGAGTGGGAGCAGTACGTC. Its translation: CASSPPGREWEQYV.

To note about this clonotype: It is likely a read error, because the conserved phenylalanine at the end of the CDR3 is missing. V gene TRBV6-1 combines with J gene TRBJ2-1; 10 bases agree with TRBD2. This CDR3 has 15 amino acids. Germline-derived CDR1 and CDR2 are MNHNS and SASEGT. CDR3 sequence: CASSGSGGGYNKQFL. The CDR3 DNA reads TGTGCCAGCAGTGGGAGCGGGGGGGGATACAATAAGCAGTTCCTC.

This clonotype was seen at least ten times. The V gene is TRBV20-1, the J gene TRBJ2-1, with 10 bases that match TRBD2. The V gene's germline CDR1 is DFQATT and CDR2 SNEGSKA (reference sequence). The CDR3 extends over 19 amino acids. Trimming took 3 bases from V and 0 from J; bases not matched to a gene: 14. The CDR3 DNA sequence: TGCAGTGCTAGTTTTCCCTTGACTAGCGGGCCGAGCTCCTACAATGAGCAGTTCTTC. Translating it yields CSASFPLTSGPSSYNEQFF.

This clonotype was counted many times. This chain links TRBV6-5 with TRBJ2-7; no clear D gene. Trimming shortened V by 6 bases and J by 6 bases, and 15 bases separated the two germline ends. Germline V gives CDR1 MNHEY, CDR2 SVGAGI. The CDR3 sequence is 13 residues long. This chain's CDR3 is CASSRSVEGEQYV. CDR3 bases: TGTGCCAGCAGCCGGAGCGTGGAAGGCGAGCAGTACGTC.

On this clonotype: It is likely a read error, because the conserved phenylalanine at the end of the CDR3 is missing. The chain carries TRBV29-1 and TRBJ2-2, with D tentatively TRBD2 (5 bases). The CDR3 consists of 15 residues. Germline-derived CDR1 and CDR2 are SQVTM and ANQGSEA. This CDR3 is CSAVVGSVNTGELFI. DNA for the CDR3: TGCAGCGCCGTAGTGGGCTCGGTGAACACCGGGGAACTGTTTATT.

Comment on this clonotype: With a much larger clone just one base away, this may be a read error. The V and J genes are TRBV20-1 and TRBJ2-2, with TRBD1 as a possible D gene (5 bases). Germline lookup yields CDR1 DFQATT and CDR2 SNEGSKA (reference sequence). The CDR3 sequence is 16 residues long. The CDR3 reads CGAREFRRAATGELFF. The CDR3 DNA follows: TGCGGTGCTAGAGAGTTCCGCAGGGCTGCCACCGGGGAGCTGTTTTTT.

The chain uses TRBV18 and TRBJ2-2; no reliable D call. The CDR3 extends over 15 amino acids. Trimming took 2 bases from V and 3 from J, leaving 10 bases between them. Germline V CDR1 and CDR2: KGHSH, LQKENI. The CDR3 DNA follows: TGTGCCAGCTCACCAAGCACTCCAGACACCGGGGAGCTGTTTTTT. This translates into CASSPSTPDTGELFF.

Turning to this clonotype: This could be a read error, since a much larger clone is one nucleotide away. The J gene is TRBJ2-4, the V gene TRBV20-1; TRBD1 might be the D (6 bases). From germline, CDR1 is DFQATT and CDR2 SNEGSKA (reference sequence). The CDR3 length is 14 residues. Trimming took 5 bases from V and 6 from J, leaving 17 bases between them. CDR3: CSALGGHVGNIQYF. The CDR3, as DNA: TGCAGTGCTTTAGGGGGACACGTCGGAAACATTCAGTACTTC.

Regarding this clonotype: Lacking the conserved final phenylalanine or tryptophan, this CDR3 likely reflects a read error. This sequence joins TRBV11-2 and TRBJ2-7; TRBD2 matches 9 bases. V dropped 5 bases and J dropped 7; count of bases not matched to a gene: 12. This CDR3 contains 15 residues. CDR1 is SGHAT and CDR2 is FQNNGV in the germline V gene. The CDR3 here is CASSPGTGGRGEQYI. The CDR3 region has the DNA TGTGCCAGCAGCCCCGGGACTGGCGGGAGGGGGGAGCAGTACATC.

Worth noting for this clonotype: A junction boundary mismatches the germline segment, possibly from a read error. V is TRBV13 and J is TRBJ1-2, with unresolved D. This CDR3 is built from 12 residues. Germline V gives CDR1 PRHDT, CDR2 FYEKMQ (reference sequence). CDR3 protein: CASSIGYYGYTF. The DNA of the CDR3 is TGTGCTAGCAGCATAGGATACTATGGCTACACCTTC.

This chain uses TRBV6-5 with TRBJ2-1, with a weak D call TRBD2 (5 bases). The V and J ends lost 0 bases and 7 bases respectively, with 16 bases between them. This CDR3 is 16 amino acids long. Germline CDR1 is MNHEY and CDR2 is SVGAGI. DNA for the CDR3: TGTGCCAGCAGTTACTCGAGGCTGGGCCGGGAAAATGAGCAGTTCTTC. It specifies CASSYSRLGRENEQFF.

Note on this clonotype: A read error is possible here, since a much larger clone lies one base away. For the CDR3, the DNA is TGCAGTGCTGGAGATCCCGGGAGAGGATCCTACAATGAGCAGTTCTTC. Amino acids: CSAGDPGRGSYNEQFF. The V and J genes are TRBV20-1 and TRBJ2-1, with D possibly TRBD2 on 6 matching bases. The CDR3 is made up of 16 amino acids. Germline CDR1 reads DFQATT; CDR2 reads SNEGSKA (reference sequence).

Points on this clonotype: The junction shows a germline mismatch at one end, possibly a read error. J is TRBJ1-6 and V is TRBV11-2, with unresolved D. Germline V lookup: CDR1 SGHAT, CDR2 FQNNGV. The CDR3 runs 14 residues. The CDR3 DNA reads TGTGCCGGCAGCGACGCCCCATTTAATTCACCCCTCCACTTT. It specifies CAGSDAPFNSPLHF.

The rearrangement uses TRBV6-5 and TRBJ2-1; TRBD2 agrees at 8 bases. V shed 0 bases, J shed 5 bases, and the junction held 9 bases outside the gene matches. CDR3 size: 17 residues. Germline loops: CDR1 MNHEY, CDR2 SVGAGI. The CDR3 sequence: CASSYSIWILADNEQFF. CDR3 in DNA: TGTGCCAGCAGTTACTCGATCTGGATACTAGCGGACAATGAGCAGTTCTTC.

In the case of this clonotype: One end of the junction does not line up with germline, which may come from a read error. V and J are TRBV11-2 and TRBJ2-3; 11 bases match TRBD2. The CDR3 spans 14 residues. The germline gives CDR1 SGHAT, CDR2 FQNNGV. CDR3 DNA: TGTGCCAGCGGCTTAGATCTAGCGGGAGGTACGCAGTGTTTT. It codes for CASGLDLAGGTQCF.

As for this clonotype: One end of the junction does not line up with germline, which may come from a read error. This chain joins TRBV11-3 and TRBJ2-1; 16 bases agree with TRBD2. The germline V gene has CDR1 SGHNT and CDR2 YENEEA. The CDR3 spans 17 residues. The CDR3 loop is CAISSGLAGGPYNEQFF. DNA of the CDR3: TGCGCCATCAGCTCGGGACTAGCGGGGGGGCCCTACAATGAGCAGTTCTTC.

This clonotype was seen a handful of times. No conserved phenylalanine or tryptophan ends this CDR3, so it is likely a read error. CDR3 coding DNA: TGTGCCAGCAGTGGTAGCGGGAACATCGGGGAGCTGTTTCTT. Translation: CASSGSGNIGELFL. The genes are TRBV11-2 and TRBJ2-2, with 8 bases aligning to TRBD2. Germline CDR1 is SGHAT and CDR2 is FQNNGV. CDR3 length: 14 residues.